The 8 T cell receptor beta chains listed next were all sequenced from one sample in a study of T cells after yellow fever vaccination. TCRdb itself ran the 5' RACE reads through MiXCR, one entry per CDR3 protein. The sample yields a few hundred thousand distinct CDR3 sequences, roughly a sixth seen once. Sample: PBMCs, taken 4 to 5 days after the first yellow fever vaccination. All receptors derive from a man in his late teens or twenties who received the YFV17D yellow fever vaccine.

This clonotype was detected only a few times. This chain uses TRBV11-2 with TRBJ1-2; D is undetermined. This CDR3 is built from 13 residues. Germline V lookup: CDR1 SGHAT, CDR2 FQNNGV. Trimming stripped 5 bases from V and 8 bases from J, with 15 bases between. The CDR3 bases are TGTGCCAGCAGCATCGCTATTGGGGTAGGCTACACCTTC. Its translation: CASSIAIGVGYTF.

This chain connects TRBV15 to TRBJ2-1, with 7 bases fitting TRBD1. The germline V gene encodes CDR1 LNHNV and CDR2 YYDKDF (reference sequence). The CDR3 is 15 amino acids. V gave up 5 bases and J gave up 0 bases; unmatched junction bases: 4. Written as DNA, the CDR3 is TGTGCCACCAGCGGGGACAGAAGCTCCTACAATGAGCAGTTCTTC. Protein sequence: CATSGDRSSYNEQFF.

This clonotype has a count of ten or more. This chain joins TRBV28 and TRBJ1-6, with D possibly TRBD1 on 6 matching bases. V was cut by 2 bases and J by 10 bases, with 12 bases left in between. Germline CDR1 MDHEN, CDR2 SYDVKM. This CDR3 has 14 residues. The CDR3 sequence: CASSLHREYSPLHF. The CDR3 DNA is TGTGCCAGCAGTTTACACAGGGAGTACTCACCCCTCCACTTT.

In its sample, this clonotype was seen a few times. The chain links TRBV18 to TRBJ2-1; 8 nucleotides match TRBD1. Germline lookup yields CDR1 KGHSH and CDR2 LQKENI. Trimming at V came to 6 bases and at J to 7 bases, leaving 14 bases not matched to a gene. The CDR3 extends over 16 amino acids. Written as DNA, the CDR3 is TGTGCCAGCTCGCCGATTTTTCTGGACAGGGAAAATGAGCAGTTCTTC. It encodes CASSPIFLDRENEQFF.

This clonotype was seen more than once but under ten times. V usage is TRBV5-6 and J usage is TRBJ2-5, with 7 bases identical to TRBD1. After removal of 2 bases from V and 1 base from J, the junction contained 5 bases not matched to a gene. CDR1 SGHDT and CDR2 YYEEEE come from the germline V gene. This CDR3 contains 15 residues. The CDR3 DNA follows: TGTGCCAGCAGCTTTTCCCGACAGGGCCAAGAGACCCAGTACTTC. Its protein is CASSFSRQGQETQYF.

J is TRBJ2-1 and V is TRBV20-1; 9 nucleotides agree with TRBD2. Germline V gene sequence: CDR1 DFQATT, CDR2 SNEGSKA (reference sequence). J was trimmed by 6 bases and V by 6 bases; bases with no gene match: 3. CDR3 size: 12 residues. This CDR3 is CSAPLAGNEQFF. The CDR3 DNA follows: TGCAGTGCGCCACTAGCGGGCAATGAGCAGTTCTTC.

V usage is TRBV15 and J usage is TRBJ2-1; no clear D gene. V was cut by 2 bases and J by 6 bases, with 8 bases left in between. Germline V gene lookup returns CDR1 LNHNV and CDR2 YYDKDF (reference sequence). The CDR3 has 13 residues. The CDR3 spells CATSRLLGNEQFF. The DNA of the CDR3 is TGTGCCACCAGCAGACTCCTGGGCAATGAGCAGTTCTTC.

This clonotype came up a few times. The chain carries TRBV20-1 and TRBJ1-1; D is unresolved. The CDR3 loop spans 14 amino acids. Trimming shortened V by 1 base and J by 1 base, and 10 bases separated the two germline ends. Germline CDR1 reads DFQATT; CDR2 reads SNEGSKA (reference sequence). The CDR3 sequence is CSARAHWGNTEAFF. The CDR3 DNA reads as TGCAGTGCTAGAGCCCACTGGGGGAACACTGAAGCTTTCTTT.